Each of the 15 T cell receptor beta chains below was sequenced from the same sample in a study of T cell responses to AZD1222 COVID-19 vaccine. Data came from immunoSEQ multiplex PCR; TCRdb stores just in-frame clones and leaves some out. Found here are roughly 130,000 clones, around 84% of them singletons; the top ten hold approximately 12%. The sequenced sample was peripheral blood, obtained on day 0 of AZD1222 vaccination. Receptors originate from an adult in good health.

The V call is TRBV5-1, the J call TRBJ2-1; TRBD2 agrees at 8 bases. V lost 4 bases and J lost 10; bases outside the gene matches: 7. This CDR3 contains 13 residues. The germline V gene encodes CDR1 SGHRS and CDR2 YFSETQ. In DNA, the CDR3 is TGCGCCAGCAGCAGGGAACGGACTAGCGAGCAGTTCTTC. Translating gives CASSRERTSEQFF.

This clone was detected once. This sequence joins TRBV7-3 and TRBJ1-2; perhaps TRBD1 as D (5 bases). The CDR3 length is 14 residues. Trimming pared 2 bases from V and 6 bases from J, leaving 13 bases between. Per the germline V gene, CDR1 is SGHTA and CDR2 is FQGTGA. Written as DNA, the CDR3 is TGTGCCAGCAGCTTATGGCCAGGGAGGAATGGCTACACCTTC. This translates into CASSLWPGRNGYTF.

V is TRBV2 and J is TRBJ1-2; no firm D call. With 8 bases removed from V and 4 bases from J, the gap between germline ends came to 14 bases. The germline CDR1 and CDR2 sequences are SNHLY and FYNNEI. CDR3 length: 13 residues. This CDR3 is CASVAGSGYGYTF. As DNA, the CDR3 is TGTGCCAGCGTAGCGGGCTCGGGCTATGGCTACACCTTC. Together with reference TRBV2 and TRBJ1-2, the CDR3 gives the full variable domain: EPEVTQTPSHQVTQMGQEVILRCVPISNHLYFYWYRQILGQKVEFLVSFYNNEISEKSEIFDDQFSVERPDGSNFTLKIRSTKLEDSAMYFCASVAGSGYGYTFGSGTRLTVV.

The chain links TRBV19 to TRBJ1-1, with D perhaps TRBD1 (6 bases). CDR1 and CDR2 (germline): LNHDA, SQIVND (reference sequence). V dropped 8 bases and J dropped 3 bases, with 13 bases sitting between them. CDR3 length: 13 amino acids. In DNA form, the CDR3 reads TGTGCCAGTGGGGGGCAAGGGGACACTGAAGCTTTCTTT. Its translation is CASGGQGDTEAFF.

The chain is built from TRBV9 and TRBJ2-3, with D unclear. V dropped 0 bases and J dropped 4 bases, with 6 bases sitting between them. Looked up from germline, CDR1 is SGDLS and CDR2 is YYNGEE. The CDR3 is made up of 13 amino acids. The chain's CDR3 is CASSVVSADTQYF. The CDR3 coding sequence is TGTGCCAGCAGCGTAGTAAGTGCAGATACGCAGTATTTT.

V gene TRBV5-4 combines with J gene TRBJ2-5, with D perhaps matching TRBD2 (5 bases). CDR3 length: 16 residues. Trimming left V 0 bases short and J 2 bases short, with 14 bases between. Germline V CDR1 and CDR2: SGHNT, YYREEE (reference sequence). This chain's CDR3 is CASSLDLGSGQETQYF. The CDR3 DNA is TGTGCCAGCAGCTTGGATCTTGGCTCGGGGCAAGAGACCCAGTACTTC.

This clone showed up just a few times. This chain joins TRBV30 and TRBJ2-6; 8 bases are a match to TRBD1. Per the germline V gene, CDR1 is GTSNPN and CDR2 is SVGIG (reference sequence). The length of the CDR3 is 16 residues. V lost 8 bases to trimming and J lost 0 bases; unmatched junction nucleotides: 9. The CDR3: CAAPGQAFSGANVLTF. In nucleotides, the CDR3 is TGTGCCGCCCCGGGACAGGCTTTCTCTGGGGCCAACGTCCTGACTTTC.

In this sample, this clone turned up once. The chain is built from TRBV6-5 and TRBJ1-6, with 7 bases lining up with TRBD1. The CDR3 extends over 14 amino acids. Trimming at V came to 6 bases and at J to 6 bases, leaving 5 bases not matched to a gene. CDR1 is MNHEY and CDR2 is SVGAGI in the germline V gene. The CDR3 sequence is CASREGAGNSPLHF. CDR3 DNA: TGTGCCAGCAGGGAGGGGGCGGGTAATTCACCCCTCCACTTT.

This CDR3 reads CASSRGTSGANVLTF. For the CDR3, the DNA is TGTGCCAGCAGCCGGGGCACCTCTGGGGCCAACGTCCTGACTTTC. The chain has TRBV5-4 and TRBJ2-6, with D possibly being TRBD1 or TRBD2 (5 bases each). Germline assignment: CDR1 SGHNT and CDR2 YYREEE (reference sequence). The CDR3 has 15 residues. Trimming removed 4 bases from V and 0 bases from J, with 8 bases in between.

Of note for this clone: Distinct nucleotide sequences in the sample also encode this CDR3. This rearrangement joins TRBV5-1 to TRBJ1-1; D remains ambiguous. Germline lookup yields CDR1 SGHRS and CDR2 YFSETQ. V lost 8 bases, J lost 1 base, and 9 bases lay in between. This CDR3 is 12 amino acids long. CDR3 DNA sequence: TGCGCCAGTTCCCGGGGGAACACTGAAGCTTTCTTT. It is translated as CASSRGNTEAFF. The full variable domain, its missing parts supplied by reference TRBV5-1 and TRBJ1-1, is KAGVTQTPRYLIKTRGQQVTLSCSPISGHRSVSWYQQTPGQGLQFLFEYFSETQRNKGNFPGRFSGRQFSNSRSEMNVSTLELGDSALYLCASSRGNTEAFFGQGTRLTVV.

Here the CDR3 reads CASSRAGTGAYNEQFF. The CDR3, as DNA: TGTGCCAGCAGTAGAGCCGGGACAGGGGCTTACAATGAGCAGTTCTTC. The chain has TRBV28 and TRBJ2-1; 10 bases match TRBD1. The CDR3 extends over 16 amino acids. J lost 4 bases, V lost 5 bases, and 8 bases had no gene match. The germline V gene encodes CDR1 MDHEN and CDR2 SYDVKM.

The V call is TRBV7-2, the J call TRBJ2-7, with 7 bases matching TRBD2. Germline CDR1 and CDR2: SGHTA and FQGNSA. With V trimmed by 0 bases and J by 2 bases, 4 bases remained unmatched. This CDR3 is built from 15 residues. CDR3 protein: CASSLAGGLTYEQYF. The CDR3, as DNA: TGTGCCAGCAGCTTAGCGGGGGGGTTAACCTACGAGCAGTACTTC.

The chain links TRBV5-1 to TRBJ2-3; no reliable D call. V gave up 7 bases and J gave up 1 base, with 13 bases separating them. Looked up from germline, CDR1 is SGHRS and CDR2 is YFSETQ. This CDR3 contains 14 residues. The CDR3 bases are TGCGCCAGCGCCCAGGAACGGGGCACAGATACGCAGTATTTT. It encodes CASAQERGTDTQYF.

CDR3 nucleotide sequence: TGTGCCAGCAGTTTCGGTCTTTACGAGCAGTACTTC. It encodes CASSFGLYEQYF. The J gene is TRBJ2-7, the V gene TRBV12-3 or TRBV12-4, with D uncertain. The V end was cut by 3 bases, the J end by 4 bases, with 7 bases between. The CDR3 runs 12 residues.

This sequence joins TRBV29-1 and TRBJ2-3, with D unclear. There are 11 residues in the CDR3. The germline CDR1 and CDR2 sequences are SQVTM and ANQGSEA. With 7 bases removed from V and 2 bases from J, the gap between germline ends came to 7 bases. The CDR3 region has the DNA TGCAGCGCCTCCCCCACAGATACGCAGTATTTT. Translation: CSASPTDTQYF.